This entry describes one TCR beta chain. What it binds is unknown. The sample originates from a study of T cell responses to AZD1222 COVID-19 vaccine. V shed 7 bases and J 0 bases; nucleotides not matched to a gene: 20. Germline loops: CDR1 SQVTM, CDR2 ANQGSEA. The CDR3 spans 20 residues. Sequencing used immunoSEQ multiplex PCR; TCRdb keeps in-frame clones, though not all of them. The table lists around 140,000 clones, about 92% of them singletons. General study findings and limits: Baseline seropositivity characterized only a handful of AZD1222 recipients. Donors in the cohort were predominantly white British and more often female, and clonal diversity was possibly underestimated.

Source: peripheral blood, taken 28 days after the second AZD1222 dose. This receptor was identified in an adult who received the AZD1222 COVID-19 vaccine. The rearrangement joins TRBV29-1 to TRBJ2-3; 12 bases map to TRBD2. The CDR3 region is CSASHALLAGGFKSTDTQYF. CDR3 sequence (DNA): TGCAGCGCCTCTCACGCCCTACTAGCGGGAGGCTTTAAGAGCACAGATACGCAGTATTTT.